The 24 T cell receptor beta chains listed next were all sequenced from one sample in a study of shared clonotypes between healthy human individuals. Measured with immunoSEQ multiplex PCR; TCRdb has only the in-frame clones, and not every one. The profile shows some 2.4 million clones, more than 85% of them singletons. Material: naive CD4+ T cells from PBMCs. This sample's subset: CD45RA+ positively selected. The origin of the receptors is a man in his late teens or twenties in good health. Some clones in this sample may be carry-over from other donors' samples.

This chain links TRBV5-1 with TRBJ2-3; no firm D call. Germline V gene data show CDR1 as SGHRS and CDR2 as YFSETQ. The CDR3 length is 14 residues. V lost 0 bases and J 5 bases, leaving 10 bases between the germline ends. The DNA of the CDR3 is TGCGCCAGCAGCTTGGATTCGGGCGAAGATACGCAGTATTTT. Translating it yields CASSLDSGEDTQYF.

For this clone: Other DNA sequences in this specimen translate into the identical CDR3. The chain uses TRBV4-2 and TRBJ2-7; 9 bases are a match to TRBD2. Germline CDR1 reads LGHNA; CDR2 reads YNFKEQ. CDR3 size: 15 residues. The V segment lost 1 base and the J segment 5 bases; nucleotides outside the gene matches: 6. The CDR3 spells CASSQGAGGPHEQYF. CDR3 nucleotide sequence: TGTGCCAGCAGCCAAGGGGCGGGAGGGCCCCACGAGCAGTACTTC.

The chain has TRBV18 and TRBJ2-1; D may be TRBD2 (5 bases). This CDR3 contains 13 residues. The V and J ends lost 2 bases and 12 bases respectively, with 14 bases between them. Germline lookup yields CDR1 KGHSH and CDR2 LQKENI. This chain's CDR3 is CASSPEGDNGQFF. DNA of the CDR3: TGTGCCAGCTCACCAGAGGGCGACAACGGGCAGTTCTTC.

This chain joins TRBV5-5 and TRBJ1-2; weak D call: TRBD1 (6 bases). The CDR3 loop spans 14 amino acids. V was pared by 2 bases and J by 8 bases, with 16 bases between. The germline CDR1 and CDR2 sequences are SGHKS and YYEKEE (reference sequence). Here the CDR3 reads CASSLQGSGVGYTF. Written as DNA, the CDR3 is TGTGCCAGCAGCTTACAGGGTTCGGGCGTCGGCTACACCTTC.

This sequence joins TRBV18 and TRBJ1-1; tentative D call: TRBD1 (6 bases). With 2 bases removed from V and 5 bases from J, the gap between germline ends came to 18 bases. This CDR3 is built from 16 residues. Germline V gene sequence: CDR1 KGHSH, CDR2 LQKENI. The CDR3 reads CASSPSLTRGETEAFF. The CDR3 region has the DNA TGTGCCAGCTCACCAAGCCTTACTAGGGGGGAGACTGAAGCTTTCTTT.

This chain links TRBV14 with TRBJ1-2; D uncertain. Trimming shortened V by 4 bases and J by 4 bases, and 19 bases separated the two germline ends. Germline loops: CDR1 SGHDN, CDR2 FVKESK. There are 16 residues in the CDR3. CDR3 DNA sequence: TGTGCCAGCAGCCTCGGACTCCCGGGCATGGGCTATGGCTACACCTTC. Its translation is CASSLGLPGMGYGYTF.

This rearrangement joins TRBV28 to TRBJ1-2; no clear D gene. From germline, CDR1 is MDHEN and CDR2 SYDVKM. The V and J ends lost 6 bases and 3 bases respectively, with 11 bases between them. The CDR3 loop spans 13 amino acids. CDR3 sequence (DNA): TGTGCCAGCAGGGGCCGGACCCACTATGGCTACACCTTC. Its translation is CASRGRTHYGYTF.

V usage is TRBV12-5 and J usage is TRBJ2-3; TRBD2 agrees at 11 bases. This CDR3 has 17 amino acids. Germline trimming cut 6 bases from V and 4 bases from J; bases unmatched to any gene: 12. CDR1 LGHNT and CDR2 FRNRAP come from the germline V gene. The CDR3 is CASGARTSGWIPDTQYF. CDR3 nucleotide sequence: TGTGCTAGTGGCGCTCGGACTAGCGGGTGGATACCAGATACGCAGTATTTT.

The chain has TRBV5-4 and TRBJ2-5, with a weak D call TRBD1 (5 bases). CDR1 and CDR2 from the germline V gene are SGHNT and YYREEE (reference sequence). V lost 4 bases and J lost 4, with 11 bases in between. This CDR3 contains 13 residues. The CDR3: CASSLRQPETQYF. In nucleotides, the CDR3 is TGTGCCAGCAGCCTCCGACAGCCAGAGACCCAGTACTTC.

The genes are TRBV19 and TRBJ2-7; TRBD1 or TRBD2 may be the D gene (5 bases each). Germline V gives CDR1 LNHDA, CDR2 SQIVND (reference sequence). This CDR3 has 13 residues. The V gene lost 5 bases and the J gene lost 3 bases, with 11 bases spanning the gap. The DNA for the CDR3 is TGTGCCAGTAGTTCCGGGACCATCTACGAGCAGTACTTC. This translates into CASSSGTIYEQYF.

The chain links TRBV29-1 to TRBJ1-2; D remains ambiguous. Germline-derived CDR1 and CDR2 are SQVTM and ANQGSEA. Trimming left V 7 bases short and J 4 bases short, with 22 bases between. The CDR3 is 15 residues long. CDR3 amino acids: CSAYREAGGSYGYTF. CDR3 nucleotide sequence: TGCAGCGCCTATCGAGAGGCAGGAGGTAGCTATGGCTACACCTTC.

The chain links TRBV6-5 to TRBJ2-1; perhaps TRBD1 as D (5 bases). Germline V gene sequence: CDR1 MNHEY, CDR2 SVGAGI. The CDR3 has 16 amino acids. V was trimmed by 0 bases and J by 5 bases, leaving 14 bases between them. The DNA for the CDR3 is TGTGCCAGCAGTTACTCTCCAGGGTACATTAACAATGAGCAGTTCTTC. This translates into CASSYSPGYINNEQFF.

V is TRBV16 and J is TRBJ2-2, with D possibly matching TRBD2 (6 bases). In germline, CDR1 is KGHSY, CDR2 FQNENV. This CDR3 comprises 15 residues. The V end lost 4 bases, the J end lost 1 base, and 10 bases lay between the germline ends. CDR3 amino acids: CASSPRGQNTGELFF. The CDR3 coding sequence is TGTGCCAGCAGCCCGCGGGGTCAGAACACCGGGGAGCTGTTTTTT.

This chain joins TRBV7-9 and TRBJ2-3; 8 nucleotides agree with TRBD1. The CDR3 covers 14 residues. Trimming removed 11 bases from V and 0 bases from J; junction bases left unmatched: 7. The germline gives CDR1 SEHNR, CDR2 FQNEAQ (reference sequence). This CDR3 is CAGQGQISTDTQYF. In DNA form, the CDR3 reads TGTGCCGGACAGGGTCAGATTAGCACAGATACGCAGTATTTT.

This chain joins TRBV28 and TRBJ1-5; a possible D gene is TRBD1 (5 bases). The CDR3 totals 14 residues. Trimming took off 9 bases at V and 3 bases at J, with 15 bases between the two ends. Germline-derived CDR1 and CDR2 are MDHEN and SYDVKM. The CDR3 loop reads CASNRDQNNQPQHF. Written as DNA, the CDR3 is TGTGCCAGTAACCGGGACCAAAACAATCAGCCCCAGCATTTT.

This sequence joins TRBV29-1 and TRBJ2-5, with 9 nucleotides matching TRBD1. Germline V gene lookup returns CDR1 SQVTM and CDR2 ANQGSEA. The CDR3 length is 12 residues. Trimming took 7 bases from V and 4 from J; bases not matched to a gene: 4. As DNA, the CDR3 is TGCAGCGCCACAGGGGGCGCAGAGACCCAGTACTTC. This sequence encodes CSATGGAETQYF.

Regarding this clone: Other DNA sequences within the sample encode an identical CDR3. The V and J genes are TRBV5-1 and TRBJ2-7; tentatively, D is TRBD2 (5 bases). The germline V gene encodes CDR1 SGHRS and CDR2 YFSETQ. The V gene lost 0 bases and the J gene lost 0 bases, with 7 bases spanning the gap. The CDR3 has 14 residues. The CDR3 loop is CASSLGGNSYEQYF. CDR3 DNA sequence: TGCGCCAGCAGCTTGGGAGGGAACTCCTACGAGCAGTACTTC.

This chain links TRBV28 with TRBJ1-2; D is undetermined. This CDR3 has 13 residues. Looked up from germline, CDR1 is MDHEN and CDR2 is SYDVKM. Trimming cost V 2 bases and J 8 bases, with 12 bases left between them. In DNA, the CDR3 is TGTGCCAGCAGTTTACGGCAGCTACTGGGCTACACCTTC. Its protein is CASSLRQLLGYTF.

V gene TRBV5-1 combines with J gene TRBJ2-1; TRBD2 matches 16 bases. CDR1 is SGHRS, CDR2 YFSETQ, per germline. The ends lost 1 base at V and 10 bases at J; junction bases unmatched: 5. This CDR3 has 16 amino acids. This CDR3 is CASSLIPGLAGGEQFF. Here the CDR3 DNA reads TGCGCCAGCAGCTTGATTCCGGGACTAGCGGGAGGGGAGCAGTTCTTC.

The rearrangement joins TRBV5-1 to TRBJ1-5, with D possibly being TRBD1 (5 bases). The CDR3 contains 16 residues. In germline, CDR1 is SGHRS, CDR2 YFSETQ. V lost 4 bases and J 2 bases, leaving 16 bases between the germline ends. The CDR3 sequence: CASSAGPPMGNQPQHF. The CDR3 coding sequence is TGCGCCAGCAGCGCAGGGCCACCAATGGGCAATCAGCCCCAGCATTTT.

On this clone: This specimen includes other DNA sequences encoding the same CDR3. J is TRBJ1-4 and V is TRBV5-1; D not certain. Trimming took off 0 bases at V and 0 bases at J, with 3 bases between the two ends. Germline V CDR1 and CDR2: SGHRS, YFSETQ. This CDR3 region has 14 residues. CDR3 in DNA: TGCGCCAGCAGCTTGGTCTCAACTAATGAAAAACTGTTTTTT. Translated, it gives CASSLVSTNEKLFF.

The chain has TRBV9 and TRBJ2-7, with a possible D match to TRBD2 (5 bases). CDR3 length equals 13 residues. V was clipped by 7 bases and J by 3 bases, with 14 bases between them. The germline CDR1 and CDR2 sequences are SGDLS and YYNGEE. The CDR3 nucleotides are TGTGCCAGCGACCCCCGAGGGTTCTACGAGCAGTACTTC. This translates into CASDPRGFYEQYF. The full variable domain, completed using reference TRBV9 and TRBJ2-7, is DSGVTQTPKHLITATGQRVTLRCSPRSGDLSVYWYQQSLDQGLQFLIQYYNGEERAKGNILERFSAQQFPDLHSELNLSSLELGDSALYFCASDPRGFYEQYFGPGTRLTVT.

The chain joins TRBV9 to TRBJ2-1, with D perhaps given as TRBD1 or TRBD2 (5 bases each). Per the germline V gene, CDR1 is SGDLS and CDR2 is YYNGEE. Trimming took 0 bases from V and 9 from J, leaving 16 bases between them. The CDR3 runs 15 residues. The CDR3 DNA reads as TGTGCCAGCAGCGTAGACAGGACTGGTTTGGGTGAGCAGTTCTTC. This sequence encodes CASSVDRTGLGEQFF.

The V and J genes are TRBV5-4 and TRBJ2-7, with D possibly being TRBD1 or TRBD2 (5 bases each). The CDR3 has 15 amino acids. The germline V gene has CDR1 SGHNT and CDR2 YYREEE (reference sequence). Between the trimmed V and J ends, which lost 4 bases and 4 bases, there was a span of 18 bases. The CDR3 DNA sequence: TGTGCCAGCAGCAACGCATCGGGACGGAGATACGAGCAGTACTTC. This translates into CASSNASGRRYEQYF.